This TCR beta chain was identified during a study of T cells in Graves' hyperthyroidism and ophthalmopathy. Study-level points and caveats: Most clonotypes expanded in thyroid above 0.001 were likewise present in blood.

This clonotype was counted a few times. Its target is unknown. Exclusions: uncontrolled infection, other autoimmune disease, pregnancy, lactation. Diagnostic assessment was based on clinical symptoms, serum thyroxine and TRAb, thyroid ultrasound and orbital computed tomography. Using roughly 9.4 ml of fresh peripheral blood, PBMCs were prepared. This CDR3 comprises 19 residues. The V gene's germline CDR1 is LGHDT and CDR2 YNNKEL (reference sequence). With V trimmed by 2 bases and J by 5 bases, 19 bases remained unmatched. Researchers amplified the TCR beta CDR3 regions from RNA transcripts. Researchers ran a first-round RT-PCR on the TCR CDR3 using the HTBI primer set. TCRdb called the multiplex PCR reads again in MiXCR, with one record for every CDR3 protein. Of about 520,000 distinct CDR3 sequences in the sample, about 24% were seen once.

The chain employs TRBV3-1 and TRBJ2-5; 8 bases line up with TRBD2. The sample consisted of blood. The TCR was taken from a woman in her thirties with Graves' ophthalmopathy. The chain's CDR3 is CASSQWMGVGGGPKETQYF. CDR3 in DNA: TGTGCCAGCAGCCAATGGATGGGGGTCGGGGGGGGTCCGAAGGAGACCCAGTACTTC.